This record looks at one T cell receptor beta chain sequence and its context. Its antigen remains unidentified. Nothing much larger sits one base from this clone, and base qualities are not available. The data stem from a study of immune evolution from preneoplasia to lung adenocarcinoma (dated by TCRdb to the early 2020s). Context from the whole study: No AAH lesions showed HLA loss of heterozygosity, compared with around 7% of AIS, around 15% of MIA and 30% to 35% of ADC lesions. Immune contexture across lung adenocarcinoma precursors and invasive adenocarcinoma was profiled using immune gene expression, TCR sequencing and multiplex immunofluorescence. Resected precursor lesions (AAH, AIS, MIA) and invasive adenocarcinomas were each compared against paired morphologically normal lung tissue. The sample size was set by how many specimens were available, not by a prior power calculation. The immune data were integrated with whole exome sequencing and methylation data obtained from the same cohort of nodules. In total, the cohort included some 55 patients with pulmonary nodules, all of whom underwent surgical resection. TCR sequencing data were obtained from 51 patients. The study reported that about 100 samples were used for TCR sequencing. POLYSOLVER was used to infer Class I HLA alleles from exome data, while LOHHLA was used to detect allele-specific HLA loss.

V gives up 1 base and J gives up 4 bases, and the segment between their germline ends measures 13 bases. The germline V gene sets CDR1 to MGHRA and CDR2 to YSYEKL. From the cysteine up to the phenylalanine, the CDR3 has a length of 15 residues. Only the CDR3 DNA is retained, 45 bases long and in frame from the first base. Patients underwent resection in Japan or China between the mid-2010s and the late 2010s. Two lung cancer pathologists independently reviewed H&E slides to confirm the histologic diagnosis of every case. To enrich premalignant or tumor cells for nucleic acid extraction, macro-dissection was performed after pathologic assessment. The AllPrep DNA/RNA FFPE Kit was used to isolate DNA from FFPE tissue. Using the immunoSEQ hsTCRbeta Kit, TCR beta CDR3 regions were sequenced from DNA. The authors' pipeline ran thus. The ImmunoSEQ Analyzer was used to analyse the TCR sequencing data. T cell clonality was defined as 1 minus Pielou's evenness, calculated on productive rearrangements. To measure T cell diversity, the inverse Simpson index was applied to productive templates. T cell density was defined as TCR beta template counts normalized to usable DNA, with usable DNA estimated by amplifying and sequencing housekeeping genes. TCR metrics were compared across histologic stages using two-sided Kruskal-Wallis tests. TCRdb limited this immuneACCESS table to in-frame rearrangements with V and J called. A share of clones is missing; checked studies link under half to unresolved V genes, and the rest is unexplained. The DNA was the basis for D and trimming; V, J and clone size are from that table. A total of 8,500 to 13,000 clones appear in this sample, 75% to 85% of them only once. The ten largest make up more than 3% of the sample.

Points the paper makes about the study in general: The findings reflected association rather than direct causation, and larger cohorts with long-term follow-up and longitudinal biopsies were considered necessary. Because all patients were from Japan and China, applicability to Western populations was uncertain. The highest top T cell clone frequencies were observed in normal lung, and a progressive decrease in top T cell clone frequencies appeared to occur from AAH through AIS, MIA and invasive adenocarcinoma. The highest T cell clonality was observed in KRAS-mutant nodules compared with EGFR-mutant or double wild-type lesions. Clonality was highest in normal lung, while later-stage lesions appeared to show lower clonality but higher T cell density and diversity.

Sequencing used FFPE minimally invasive lung adenocarcinoma tissue. The cell subset or site label, as the study defines it: micro-invasive lung adenocarcinoma (MIA). The chain couples TRBV4-1 to TRBJ1-2, and the D gene may be TRBD1, 5 bases matching. This TCR derives from a person in their 70s with lung adenocarcinoma. The nucleotides are TGCGCCAGCAGCCAAGGACAGACAACTCCCTATGGCTACACCTTC. Protein translation: CASSQGQTTPYGYTF.